This TCR beta chain is from a study of blood T cell repertoires in COVID-19 (dated by TCRdb to 2019 to 2021). Concerning the study at large: Collaborator samples came from the United States, Italy and Spain and covered acute and convalescent phases of COVID-19. The material from the prospective study consisted of cDNA or gDNA derived from T cells, B-cell-depleted T cells, or PBMCs. The dataset comprised deeply sampled blood TCRbeta repertoires from subjects exposed to, actively infected with, or recovered from COVID-19. The repertoires were made available in a free public database intended to serve as a resource for research on the immune response to SARS-CoV-2. Samples were obtained from the ongoing ImmuneRACE study (first 160 participants) and from 1,254 subjects provided by 6 global collaborators. A de-identified subject ID, COVID-19 status, age in years and sex were almost always included in the sample metadata. HLA class I and class II types, where available, came from metadata supplied by the sample provider rather than from assay-based typing.

TCRbeta CDR3 regions were amplified from genomic DNA by means of the immunoSEQ Assay, a bias-controlled multiplex PCR. Per the authors' processing: The number of nucleated cells in each sample was estimated from the amplification of reference gene primers within the assay. To quantify the absolute abundance of each unique TCRbeta CDR3 rearrangement, sequence reads were collapsed and filtered. Productive Simpson clonality was computed per sample as the square root of Simpson's diversity index over productive rearrangements. The table was pulled from immuneACCESS by TCRdb, which kept in-frame rearrangements only. Such tables lose some clones; where checked, under half of the loss comes from unresolved V genes, and the rest has no known cause. V and J calls and clone size follow that table, whereas D and trimming were derived from the DNA. Recorded for this sample are about 110,000 clones; approximately 84% of them occurred a single time. Clones ranked in the top ten supply 4% to 5.5% of the sample.

V trim: 6 bases; J trim: 5 bases; unmatched bases: 5. The CDR3 covers 13 residues, taking in both the cysteine and the phenylalanine. Left in the record is the CDR3 DNA by itself, 39 bases read in frame from the first base. For CDR1 and CDR2, the germline V gene (reference sequence) lists LNHNV and YYDKDF. For this clone: Its recognized antigen is unknown. No qualities accompany the bases; no much larger clone lies one base away.

General study outcomes and caveats: How much clinical and demographic metadata was included differed by source and by participant, and the metadata was provided uncurated.

Each collaborating institution followed its own protocols to collect whole blood in K2EDTA tubes. For TCRbeta analysis, collaborator samples were shipped as frozen whole blood, as isolated PBMCs, or as DNA extracted from either sample type. This receptor chain uses TRBV15 and TRBJ2-3; TRBD2 aligns with 7 central bases. Sequenced sample: peripheral blood. This sequence originates from a human donor in a cohort sampled during active COVID-19. Here the CDR3 is given as CATSPGGGDTQYF. The DNA is as follows: TGTGCCACCAGTCCTGGGGGGGGAGATACGCAGTATTTT.